A selection of T cell receptor beta chains follows, all from one sample in a study of shared clonotypes between healthy human individuals. TCRdb's table, derived via immunoSEQ multiplex PCR, lists solely in-frame clones and lacks some. The data contain 800,000 to 950,000 clones, around 96% of them singletons. Sequencing was performed on naive CD8+ T cells sorted from blood. The receptors derive from a man aged 25 to 45 in good health. Both conserved end residues are part of each CDR3. The D gene is left open where the match is weak. Some rows have no size entry. The others give once, few or many, or a class for an expanded clone.

TRBJ2-2 . . TRBV7-9 14 TGTGCCAGCAGCATAACCGGCGACACCGGGGAGCTGTTTTTT CASSITGDTGELFF
TRBJ2-7 . . TRBV19 15 TGTGCCAGTAGTATTCCCTCGGAGGGGTCCTACGAGCAGTACTTC CASSIPSEGSYEQYF
TRBJ2-7 . TRBD1 TRBV18 14 TGTGCCAGCTCACGTAACAGGGGGGAGGACGAGCAGTACTTC CASSRNRGEDEQYF
TRBJ2-2 once TRBD1 TRBV4-1 16 TGCGCCAGCAGCCTACCGGGACAGGGGTCGTCCGGGGAGCTGTTTTTT CASSLPGQGSSGELFF
TRBJ2-2 once TRBD1 TRBV9 12 TGTGCCAGCACAGGGGGCGGCGGGGAGCTGTTTTTT CASTGGGGELFF
TRBJ1-4 . . TRBV7-9 15 TGTGCCAGCAGCGTCCGCGGACCAGGGTTTGAAAAACTGTTTTTT CASSVRGPGFEKLFF
TRBJ2-2 . . TRBV4-1 18 TGCGCCAGCAGCCAAGAACCTCTTGAGGGGAGTCGCGCCGGGGAGCTGTTTTTT CASSQEPLEGSRAGELFF
TRBJ2-7 . TRBD2 TRBV10-3 15 TGTGCCATCAGTGGAACACTAGCGGGAGAATACGAGCAGTACTTC CAISGTLAGEYEQYF
TRBJ2-5 . TRBD2 TRBV6-1 16 TGTGCCAGCAGTGAAAGGCGGGAGGGCCTCCAGGGGACCCAGTACTTC CASSERREGLQGTQYF
TRBJ2-3 . . TRBV7-6 15 TGTGCCAGCAGTAGAGATGCAGCGTCTACAGATACGCAGTATTTT CASSRDAASTDTQYF
TRBJ2-7 . TRBD1 TRBV29-1 14 TGCAGCGTGAATGGACAGGGCGGATCCTACGAGCAGTACTTC CSVNGQGGSYEQYF
TRBJ2-2 . TRBD1 TRBV7-6 16 TGTGCCAGCAGCTTACGAGACAGGGGTCCCACCGGGGAGCTGTTTTTT CASSLRDRGPTGELFF
TRBJ1-5 . . TRBV27 15 TGTGCCAGCAGTTTAGGCCCCAGCAGCAATCAGCCCCAGCATTTT CASSLGPSSNQPQHF
TRBJ2-7 . TRBD1 TRBV27 17 TGTGCCAGCAGTTTATCGGGACAGGGCGCGCTTTACTACGAGCAGTACTTC CASSLSGQGALYYEQYF
TRBJ2-1 . . TRBV5-1 16 TGCGCCAGCAGCTCTCCCCCTCAGTCCTCCTACAATGAGCAGTTCTTC CASSSPPQSSYNEQFF
TRBJ2-3 . . TRBV27 15 TGTGCCAGCAGTTTGGCGTCGGGAGGCACAGATACGCAGTATTTT CASSLASGGTDTQYF
TRBJ1-2 . . TRBV19 14 TGTGCCAGTAGTATGGTGGGGGAACCCTATGGCTACACCTTC CASSMVGEPYGYTF
TRBJ2-3 . . TRBV29-1 10 TGCAGCGTCGAGGATAATACGCAGTATTTT CSVEDNTQYF
TRBJ2-7 . . TRBV5-4 13 TGTGCCAGCAGCTTGGCTCCCATTTACGAGCAGTACTTC CASSLAPIYEQYF
TRBJ2-7 . . TRBV7-9 16 TGTGCCAGCAGCTTAGCAGGGGGGAGTCGCTCCTACGAGCAGTACTTC CASSLAGGSRSYEQYF
TRBJ2-3 . TRBD1 TRBV7-3 16 TGTGCCAGCAGCGGTCATCCGGGACAGGGGCCAGATACGCAGTATTTT CASSGHPGQGPDTQYF
TRBJ1-4 . . TRBV7-2 16 TGTGCCAGCAGCTTCCGTAACAGAGCAACTAATGAAAAACTGTTTTTT CASSFRNRATNEKLFF
TRBJ2-7 . . TRBV11-2 13 TGTGCCAGCAGCTTTAGGCCCCCGGTCGAGCAGTACTTC CASSFRPPVEQYF
TRBJ2-1 . . TRBV5-6 17 TGTGCCAGCAGCCCTCGGTTTGAGTCAATGACCTACAATGAGCAGTTCTTC CASSPRFESMTYNEQFF
TRBJ2-7 . . TRBV9 14 TGTGCCAGCAGCGGCACGGGAAGGGGCGACGAGCAGTACTTC CASSGTGRGDEQYF
TRBJ2-7 . . TRBV7-9 13 TGTGCCAGCAGCTTAATGGGGCAGAACGAGCAGTACTTC CASSLMGQNEQYF
TRBJ2-1 . . TRBV7-9 16 TGTGCCAGCAGCTCCGGGGAAGGGGAAGTATACAATGAGCAGTTCTTC CASSSGEGEVYNEQFF
TRBJ2-3 . . TRBV4-1 14 TGCGCCAGCAGCCCCGTGAGGGGCACAGATACGCAGTATTTT CASSPVRGTDTQYF
TRBJ1-1 . . TRBV2 14 TGTGCCAGCAGTGATTTTCAGGGGAACACTGAAGCTTTCTTT CASSDFQGNTEAFF
TRBJ2-7 . TRBD2 TRBV7-2 15 TGTGCCAGCAGCTTAGCTGGCGGGAGGTACCACGAGCAGTACTTC CASSLAGGRYHEQYF
TRBJ1-5 . . TRBV14 14 TGTGCCAGCAGCCAATCAGGGAATAATCAGCCCCAGCATTTT CASSQSGNNQPQHF
TRBJ1-1 . . TRBV21-1 12 TGTGCCAGCAGCAAAGATGTGGGAAATGCTTTCTTT CASSKDVGNAFF
TRBJ1-2 . TRBD1 TRBV13 14 TGTGCCAGCAGCCCAGGGACAGGGTTTGGTGGCTACACCTTC CASSPGTGFGGYTF
TRBJ2-7 once TRBD2 TRBV5-4 13 TGTGCCAGTTGGACTAGCGGGAAAGGGGAGCAGTACTTC CASWTSGKGEQYF
TRBJ2-1 . . TRBV28 16 TGTGCCAGCAGTTTATTCTATCCCGACTCCTACAATGAGCAGTTCTTC CASSLFYPDSYNEQFF
TRBJ2-7 . . TRBV7-8 14 TGTGCCAGCACCGGTAGGGTGTTCCCTTACGAGCAGTACTTC CASTGRVFPYEQYF
TRBJ1-1 . . TRBV4-1 17 TGCGCCAGCAGCCAAGATTCAGAACCATATATGAACACTGAAGCTTTCTTT CASSQDSEPYMNTEAFF
TRBJ2-1 . TRBD2 TRBV29-1 14 TGCAGCGCTAGGACTAGCGGGAGTGGGAATGAGCAGTTCTTC CSARTSGSGNEQFF
TRBJ2-1 . TRBD2 TRBV29-1 19 TGCAGCGTTCTTTGGGTGCCCGGGGAGACTAGCGGGAGAAGCGATGAGCAGTTCTTC CSVLWVPGETSGRSDEQFF